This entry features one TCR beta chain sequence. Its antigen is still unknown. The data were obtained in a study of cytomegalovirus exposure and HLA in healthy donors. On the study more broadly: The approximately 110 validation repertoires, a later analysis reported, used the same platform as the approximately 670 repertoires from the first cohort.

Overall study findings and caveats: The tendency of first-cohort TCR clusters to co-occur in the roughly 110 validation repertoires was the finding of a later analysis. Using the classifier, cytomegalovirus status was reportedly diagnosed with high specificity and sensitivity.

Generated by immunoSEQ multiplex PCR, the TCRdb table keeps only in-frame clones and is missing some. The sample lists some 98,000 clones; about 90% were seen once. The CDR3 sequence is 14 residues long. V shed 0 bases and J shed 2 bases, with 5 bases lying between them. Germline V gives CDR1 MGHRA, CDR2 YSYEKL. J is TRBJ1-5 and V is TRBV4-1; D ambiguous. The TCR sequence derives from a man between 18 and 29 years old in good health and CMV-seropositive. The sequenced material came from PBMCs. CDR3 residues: CASSQESGNQPQHF. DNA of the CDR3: TGCGCCAGCAGCCAAGAGTCAGGCAATCAGCCCCAGCATTTT.